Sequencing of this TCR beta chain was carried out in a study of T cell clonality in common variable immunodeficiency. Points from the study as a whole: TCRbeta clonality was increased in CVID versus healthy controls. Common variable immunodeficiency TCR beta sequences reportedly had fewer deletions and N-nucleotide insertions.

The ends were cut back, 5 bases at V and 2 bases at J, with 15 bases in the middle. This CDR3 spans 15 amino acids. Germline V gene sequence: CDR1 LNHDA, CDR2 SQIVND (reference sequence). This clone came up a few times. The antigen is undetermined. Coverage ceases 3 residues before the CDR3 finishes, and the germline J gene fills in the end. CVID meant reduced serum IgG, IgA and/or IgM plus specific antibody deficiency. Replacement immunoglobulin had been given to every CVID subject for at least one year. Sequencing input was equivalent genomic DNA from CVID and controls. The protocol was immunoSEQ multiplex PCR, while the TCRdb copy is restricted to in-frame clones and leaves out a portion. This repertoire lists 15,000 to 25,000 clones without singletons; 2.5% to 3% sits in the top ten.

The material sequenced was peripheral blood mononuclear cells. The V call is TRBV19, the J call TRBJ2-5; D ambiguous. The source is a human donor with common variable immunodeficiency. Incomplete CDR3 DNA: TGTGCCAGTAGTCATCCGTTCGGCGGACAAGAGACC. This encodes CASSHPFGGQET. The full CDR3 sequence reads CASSHPFGGQETQYF.